These 14 T cell receptor beta chains share one sample of origin, sequenced in a study of blood T cell repertoires in COVID-19. The repertoire was sequenced with immunoSEQ multiplex PCR; TCRdb's copy has only in-frame clones and lacks some. The data contain approximately 210,000 clones, almost 90% of them singletons. The specimen sequenced was PBMCs or T cells enriched from blood (not recorded which). Source of these receptors: a woman between 50 and 59 years old with acute COVID-19.

The chain combines TRBV10-3 with TRBJ2-1; TRBD2 aligns across 11 bases. Germline-derived CDR1 and CDR2 are ENHRY and SYGVKD. The CDR3 length is 14 residues. The trim removed 10 bases at V and 4 bases at J, leaving 6 bases unmatched. The CDR3 bases are TGTGCCACCGCCGGGACTAGCGGTTACAATGAGCAGTTCTTC. It codes for CATAGTSGYNEQFF.

The chain links TRBV3-1 (or the pseudogene TRBV3-2) to TRBJ2-1; 9 bases align to TRBD2. The CDR3 runs 17 residues. V lost 4 bases, J lost 1 base, and 8 bases stayed unmatched. The V gene's germline CDR1 is LGHDT and CDR2 YNNKEL (reference sequence). The CDR3 protein is CASSLYSGRGSYNEQFF. As DNA, the CDR3 is TGTGCCAGCAGCCTTTATAGCGGGAGAGGGTCCTACAATGAGCAGTTCTTC.

Points on this clone: This sample includes further DNA sequences coding for the same CDR3. The chain uses TRBV30 and TRBJ2-7; 7 nucleotides agree with TRBD2. V shed 4 bases, J shed 2 bases, and the junction held 2 bases outside the gene matches. CDR3 size: 12 residues. The germline V gene encodes CDR1 GTSNPN and CDR2 SVGIG (reference sequence). CDR3 DNA sequence: TGTGCCTGGACTAGCGGAACCTACGAGCAGTACTTC. Translation: CAWTSGTYEQYF. The full variable domain, completed using reference TRBV30 and TRBJ2-7, is SQTIHQWPATLVQPVGSPLSLECTVEGTSNPNLYWYRQAAGRGLQLLFYSVGIGQISSEVPQNLSASRPQDRQFILSSKKLLLSDSGFYLCAWTSGTYEQYFGPGTRLTVT.

This chain uses TRBV6-1 with TRBJ1-1; D gene ambiguous. Germline V gene sequence: CDR1 MNHNS, CDR2 SASEGT. The CDR3 is 16 residues long. V shed 1 base and J shed 3 bases, with 15 bases lying between them. The CDR3 sequence is CASSEGPGGTYTEAFF. In nucleotides, the CDR3 is TGTGCCAGCAGTGAAGGGCCCGGAGGAACTTACACTGAAGCTTTCTTT.

The chain links TRBV6-5 to TRBJ2-1; TRBD2 agrees at 9 bases. Germline CDR1 reads MNHEY; CDR2 reads SVGAGI. This CDR3 contains 16 residues. Trimming removed 2 bases from V and 1 base from J; junction bases left unmatched: 3. As DNA, the CDR3 is TGTGCCAGCAGTTACGTTAGCGGGGGTTCCTACAATGAGCAGTTCTTC. Translation: CASSYVSGGSYNEQFF.

The chain's CDR3 is CASTYGGNTGELFF. Here the CDR3 DNA reads TGTGCCAGCACTTACGGGGGAAACACCGGGGAGCTGTTTTTT. J is TRBJ2-2 and V is TRBV28, with D tentatively TRBD2 (6 bases). Trimming removed 7 bases at V and 2 bases at J, with 11 bases between. The germline CDR1 and CDR2 sequences are MDHEN and SYDVKM. CDR3 length: 14 amino acids.

This chain uses TRBV9 with TRBJ1-5, with TRBD1 identical over 9 bases. Germline CDR1 SGDLS, CDR2 YYNGEE. Germline trimming cut 3 bases from V and 7 bases from J; bases unmatched to any gene: 5. The length of the CDR3 is 14 residues. CDR3: CASSATGGVQPQHF. The CDR3 coding sequence is TGTGCCAGCAGCGCCACAGGGGGCGTGCAGCCCCAGCATTTT.

CDR3 in amino acids: CASSFTGPGTEAFF. DNA for the CDR3: TGTGCCAGCAGCTTTACAGGGCCGGGCACTGAAGCTTTCTTT. The chain carries TRBV5-4 and TRBJ1-1, with a possible D match to TRBD1 (6 bases). This CDR3 is built from 14 residues. Germline loops: CDR1 SGHNT, CDR2 YYREEE (reference sequence). Trimming pared 2 bases from V and 4 bases from J, leaving 12 bases between.

The gene calls are TRBV28 and TRBJ2-3; no definite D call. The V end lost 2 bases, the J end lost 6 bases, and 15 bases lay between the germline ends. CDR1 MDHEN and CDR2 SYDVKM come from the germline V gene. The CDR3 consists of 15 residues. The CDR3 loop is CASSLLGASRDTQYF. CDR3 coding DNA: TGTGCCAGCAGTTTACTTGGAGCATCCCGCGATACGCAGTATTTT. Full variable domain (rest looked up from reference TRBV28 and TRBJ2-3): DVKVTQSSRYLVKRTGEKVFLECVQDMDHENMFWYRQDPGLGLRLIYFSYDVKMKEKGDIPEGYSVSREKKERFSLILESASTNQTSMYLCASSLLGASRDTQYFGPGTRLTVL.

The J gene is TRBJ1-5, the V gene TRBV19; tentative D call: TRBD1 (6 bases). With 7 bases removed from V and 3 bases from J, the gap between germline ends came to 16 bases. The germline gives CDR1 LNHDA, CDR2 SQIVND (reference sequence). The CDR3 spans 15 residues. The CDR3 bases are TGTGCCAGTAACTCGGACAGAGCATACAATCAGCCCCAGCATTTT. Translation: CASNSDRAYNQPQHF.

This clone was counted a few times. The chain is built from TRBV5-1 and TRBJ1-6, with 7 bases aligning to TRBD1. V gave up 0 bases and J gave up 10 bases; unmatched junction bases: 4. CDR3 length: 14 amino acids. CDR1 is SGHRS, CDR2 YFSETQ, per germline. The DNA of the CDR3 is TGCGCCAGCAGCTTGGGACAGGGAAGGTCACCCCTCCACTTT. It specifies CASSLGQGRSPLHF.

The DNA for the CDR3 is TGTGCCAGCAGCCAAGATCCCCTGAGCTCCGAGGCAGATACGCAGTATTTT. This encodes CASSQDPLSSEADTQYF. The V call is TRBV3-1 (or the pseudogene TRBV3-2), the J call TRBJ2-3, with D hard to call. V was cut by 0 bases and J by 4 bases, with 17 bases left in between. Germline V lookup: CDR1 LGHDT, CDR2 YNNKEL (reference sequence). The CDR3 loop spans 17 amino acids.

The chain carries TRBV7-2 and TRBJ2-7; D unresolved. The CDR3 is 14 amino acids. Germline CDR1 SGHTA, CDR2 FQGNSA. V was shortened by 5 bases and J by 0 bases, with 11 bases between the two germline ends. This CDR3 is CASSVRLLSYEQYF. The DNA of the CDR3 is TGTGCCAGCAGCGTCAGGCTCCTCTCCTACGAGCAGTACTTC.

The chain combines TRBV7-2 with TRBJ2-3; 8 nucleotides align to TRBD2. The germline CDR1 and CDR2 sequences are SGHTA and FQGNSA. After removal of 5 bases from V and 5 bases from J, the junction contained 6 bases not matched to a gene. The CDR3 length is 14 residues. CDR3 DNA: TGTGCCAGCAGCCCTCCCGGGACTAGAGATACGCAGTATTTT. This codes for CASSPPGTRDTQYF.